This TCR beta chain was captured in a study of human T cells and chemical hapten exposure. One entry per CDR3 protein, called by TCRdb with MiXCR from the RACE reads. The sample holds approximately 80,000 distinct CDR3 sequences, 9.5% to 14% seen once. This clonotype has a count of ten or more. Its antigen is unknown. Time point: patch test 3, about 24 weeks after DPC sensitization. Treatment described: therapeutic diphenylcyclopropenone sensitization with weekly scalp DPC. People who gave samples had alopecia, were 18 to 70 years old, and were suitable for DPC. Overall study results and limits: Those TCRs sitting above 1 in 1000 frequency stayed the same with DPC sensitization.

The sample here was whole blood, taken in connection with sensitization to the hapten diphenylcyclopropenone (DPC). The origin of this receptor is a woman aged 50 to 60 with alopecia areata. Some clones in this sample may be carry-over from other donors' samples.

The CDR3 reads CASRGTGNDQPQHF. The CDR3 nucleotides are TGTGCCAGCAGGGGGACGGGCAACGATCAGCCCCAGCATTTT. This chain joins TRBV6-2 or TRBV6-3 and TRBJ1-5; possible D gene TRBD1, 5 bases. CDR3 length: 14 residues. Per germline, CDR1 MNHEY and CDR2 SVGEGT. Trimming pared 6 bases from V and 5 bases from J, leaving 14 bases between.